This TCR beta chain stems from a study of CD8 T cells in Susac syndrome. Study summary: When blood was collected, patients with Susac syndrome were therapy-naive, were taking corticosteroids, or were receiving intravenous immunoglobulin alone.

With random hexamers, reverse transcription was performed on roughly 0.5 to 1 ug of RNA. Across 54 Vbeta and 13 Jbeta, TCR beta CDR3 was amplified with immunoSEQ multiplex PCR. A single record per CDR3 protein comes from TCRdb applying MiXCR to the immunoSEQ multiplex PCR reads. The sample holds 140,000 to 150,000 distinct CDR3 sequences, 90% to 97% seen once. The authors sequenced TCR beta from blood CD8+ and CD4+ T cells. Patients having Susac syndrome satisfied recently defined diagnostic criteria for definite or probable disease. Trimming removed 4 bases from V and 6 bases from J, with 15 bases in between. The CDR3 runs to 14 residues. Germline assignment: CDR1 SGHDN and CDR2 FVKESK.

The gene calls are TRBV14 and TRBJ1-1; D unresolved. This TCR was sampled from a human donor with Susac syndrome. Source material: CD4+ T cells from PBMCs. The CDR3 region is CASSRASGGAEAFF. The CDR3 region has the DNA TGTGCCAGCAGCCGGGCCTCAGGTGGGGCTGAAGCTTTCTTT.